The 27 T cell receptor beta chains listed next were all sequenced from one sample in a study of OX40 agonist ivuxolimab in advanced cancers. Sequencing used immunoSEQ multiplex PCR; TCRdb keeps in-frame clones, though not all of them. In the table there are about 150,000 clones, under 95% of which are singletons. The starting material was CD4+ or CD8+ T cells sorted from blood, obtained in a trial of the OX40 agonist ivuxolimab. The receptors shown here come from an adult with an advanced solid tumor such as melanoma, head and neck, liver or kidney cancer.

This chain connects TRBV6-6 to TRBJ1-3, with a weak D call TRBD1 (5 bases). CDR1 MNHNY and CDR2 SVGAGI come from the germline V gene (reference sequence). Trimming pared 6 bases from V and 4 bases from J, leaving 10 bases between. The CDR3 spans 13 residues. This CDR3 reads CASRGGNGNTIYF. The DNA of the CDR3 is TGTGCCAGCAGGGGGGGGAACGGAAACACCATATATTTT.

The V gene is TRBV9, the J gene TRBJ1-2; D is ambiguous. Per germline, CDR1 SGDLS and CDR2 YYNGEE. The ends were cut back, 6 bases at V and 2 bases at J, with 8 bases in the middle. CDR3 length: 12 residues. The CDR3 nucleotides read TGTGCCAGCATGGGCTTAAACTATGGCTACACCTTC. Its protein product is CASMGLNYGYTF.

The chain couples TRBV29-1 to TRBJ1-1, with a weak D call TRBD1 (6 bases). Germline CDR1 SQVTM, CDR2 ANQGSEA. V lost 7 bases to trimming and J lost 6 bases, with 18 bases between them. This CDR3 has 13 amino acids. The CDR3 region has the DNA TGCAGCGCAGCGGGACACGTGGTCCCTGAAGCTTTCTTT. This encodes CSAAGHVVPEAFF. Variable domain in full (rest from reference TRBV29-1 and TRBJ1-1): SAVISQKPSRDICQRGTSLTIQCQVDSQVTMMFWYRQQPGQSLTLIATANQGSEATYESGFVIDKFPISRPNLTFSTLTVSNMSPEDSSIYLCSAAGHVVPEAFFGQGTRLTVV.

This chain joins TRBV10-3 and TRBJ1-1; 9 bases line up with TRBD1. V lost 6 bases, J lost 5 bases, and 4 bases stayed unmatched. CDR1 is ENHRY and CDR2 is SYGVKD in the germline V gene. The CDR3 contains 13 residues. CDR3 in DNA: TGTGCCATCAGCACAGGGGGCTGGACTGAAGCTTTCTTT. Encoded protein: CAISTGGWTEAFF.

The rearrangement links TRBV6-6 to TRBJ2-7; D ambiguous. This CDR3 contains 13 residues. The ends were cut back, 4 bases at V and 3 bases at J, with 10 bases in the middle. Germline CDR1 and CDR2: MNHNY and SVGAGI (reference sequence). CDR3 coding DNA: TGTGCCAGCAGTTTGGGCGAGAACTACGAGCAGTACTTC. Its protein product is CASSLGENYEQYF.

The CDR3 sequence is CASKLSGNQPQHF. For the CDR3, the DNA is TGTGCCAGCAAATTAAGTGGCAATCAGCCCCAGCATTTT. The V and J genes are TRBV9 and TRBJ1-5; unclear D gene. The CDR3 length is 13 residues. Trimming pared 6 bases from V and 2 bases from J, leaving 9 bases between. Germline CDR1 is SGDLS and CDR2 is YYNGEE.

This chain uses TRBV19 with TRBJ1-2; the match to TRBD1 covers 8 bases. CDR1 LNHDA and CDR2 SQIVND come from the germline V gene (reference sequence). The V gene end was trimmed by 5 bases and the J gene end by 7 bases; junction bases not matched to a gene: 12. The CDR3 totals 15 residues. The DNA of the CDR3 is TGTGCCAGTAGTCCCACGACAGGGGACCTTGGTGGCTACACCTTC. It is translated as CASSPTTGDLGGYTF.

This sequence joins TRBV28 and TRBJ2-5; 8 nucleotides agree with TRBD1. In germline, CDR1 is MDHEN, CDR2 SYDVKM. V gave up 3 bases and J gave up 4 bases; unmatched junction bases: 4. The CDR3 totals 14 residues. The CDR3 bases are TGTGCCAGCAGTTTCCCAGGGGGCGGAGAGACCCAGTACTTC. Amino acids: CASSFPGGGETQYF.

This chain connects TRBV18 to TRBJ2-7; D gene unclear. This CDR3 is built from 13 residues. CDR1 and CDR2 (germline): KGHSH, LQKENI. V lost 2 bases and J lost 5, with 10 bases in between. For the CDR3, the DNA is TGTGCCAGCTCACCAAGGGCAGGTGACGAGCAGTACTTC. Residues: CASSPRAGDEQYF.

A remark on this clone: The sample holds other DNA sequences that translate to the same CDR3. DNA of the CDR3: TGTGCCAGCAGCCCATATACAGATACGCAGTATTTT. Protein: CASSPYTDTQYF. This chain uses TRBV7-2 with TRBJ2-3; D ambiguous. The germline V gene encodes CDR1 SGHTA and CDR2 FQGNSA. The V end was cut by 5 bases, the J end by 3 bases, with 6 bases between. The CDR3 is 12 residues long.

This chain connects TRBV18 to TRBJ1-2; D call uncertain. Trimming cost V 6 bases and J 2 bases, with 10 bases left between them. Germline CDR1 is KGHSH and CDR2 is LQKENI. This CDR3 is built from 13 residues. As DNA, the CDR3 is TGTGCCAGCTCCCCGGCGGCGAACTATGGCTACACCTTC. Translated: CASSPAANYGYTF.

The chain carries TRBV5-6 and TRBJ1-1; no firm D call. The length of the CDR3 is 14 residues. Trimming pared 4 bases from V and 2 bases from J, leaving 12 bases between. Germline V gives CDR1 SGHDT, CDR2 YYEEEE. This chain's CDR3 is CASSSTGLNTEAFF. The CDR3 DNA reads TGTGCCAGCAGCAGTACCGGGCTTAACACTGAAGCTTTCTTT. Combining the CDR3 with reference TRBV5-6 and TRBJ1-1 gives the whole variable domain DAGVTQSPTHLIKTRGQQVTLRCSPKSGHDTVSWYQQALGQGPQFIFQYYEEEERQRGNFPDRFSGHQFPNYSSELNVNALLLGDSALYLCASSSTGLNTEAFFGQGTRLTVV.

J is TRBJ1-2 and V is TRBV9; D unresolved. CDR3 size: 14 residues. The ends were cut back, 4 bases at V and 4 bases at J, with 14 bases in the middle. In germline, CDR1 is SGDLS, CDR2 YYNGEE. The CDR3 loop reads CASSPINLGYGYTF. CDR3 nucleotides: TGTGCCAGCAGCCCTATAAACCTGGGCTATGGCTACACCTTC.

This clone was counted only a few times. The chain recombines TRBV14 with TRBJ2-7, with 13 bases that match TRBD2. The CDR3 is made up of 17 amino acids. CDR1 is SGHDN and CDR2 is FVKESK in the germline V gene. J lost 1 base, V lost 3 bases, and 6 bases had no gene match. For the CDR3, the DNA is TGTGCCAGCAGCCAGGGCATACTAGCGGGAGGGTCCTACGAGCAGTACTTC. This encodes CASSQGILAGGSYEQYF.

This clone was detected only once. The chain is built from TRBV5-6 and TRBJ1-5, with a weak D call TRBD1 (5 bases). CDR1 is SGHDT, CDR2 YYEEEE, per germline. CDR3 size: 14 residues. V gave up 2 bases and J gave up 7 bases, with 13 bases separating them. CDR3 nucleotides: TGTGCCAGCAGCTTCGGGACCACAGCACAGCCCCAGCATTTT. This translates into CASSFGTTAQPQHF.

The CDR3 is CTSNGSALQGAGDQPQHF. The CDR3 bases are TGCACCAGCAACGGGTCGGCCCTCCAGGGAGCTGGAGATCAGCCCCAGCATTTT. The chain recombines TRBV1 with TRBJ1-5. TRBV1 corresponds to a pseudogene. The length of the CDR3 is 18 residues.

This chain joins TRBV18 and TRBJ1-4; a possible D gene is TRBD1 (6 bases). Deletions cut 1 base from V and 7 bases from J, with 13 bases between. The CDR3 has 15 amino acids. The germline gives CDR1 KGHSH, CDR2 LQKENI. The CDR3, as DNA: TGTGCCAGCTCACCACAGGGGGAAGGGTCTGAAAAACTGTTTTTT. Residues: CASSPQGEGSEKLFF.

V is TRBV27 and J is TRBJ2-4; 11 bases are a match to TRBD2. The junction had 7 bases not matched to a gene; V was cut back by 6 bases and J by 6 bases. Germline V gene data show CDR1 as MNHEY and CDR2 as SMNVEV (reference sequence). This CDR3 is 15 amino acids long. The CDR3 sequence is CASSDAGTSGNIQYF. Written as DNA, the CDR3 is TGTGCCAGCAGCGACGCCGGGACTAGCGGAAACATTCAGTACTTC.

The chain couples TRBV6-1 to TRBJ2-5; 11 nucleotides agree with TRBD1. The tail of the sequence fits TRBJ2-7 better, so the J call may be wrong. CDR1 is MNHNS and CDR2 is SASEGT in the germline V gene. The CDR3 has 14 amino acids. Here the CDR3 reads CASNKDRGRYEQYF. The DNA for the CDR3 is TGTGCCAGCAACAAGGACAGGGGGCGGTACGAGCAGTACTTC.

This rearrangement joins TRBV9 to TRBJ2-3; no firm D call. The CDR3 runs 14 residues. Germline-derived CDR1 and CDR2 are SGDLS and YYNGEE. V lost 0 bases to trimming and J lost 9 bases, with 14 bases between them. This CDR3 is CASSVGRTRSTQYF. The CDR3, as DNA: TGTGCCAGCAGCGTAGGCCGAACACGGAGCACGCAGTATTTT.

Here the CDR3 DNA reads TGTGCCAGCAGTCCCCCCGGACAGGGGTCCTACGAGCAGTACTTC. Its protein is CASSPPGQGSYEQYF. The rearrangement uses TRBV27 and TRBJ2-7, with 9 bases that match TRBD1. The CDR3 consists of 15 residues. J was trimmed by 1 base and V by 5 bases; bases with no gene match: 6. CDR1 and CDR2 from the germline V gene are MNHEY and SMNVEV (reference sequence).

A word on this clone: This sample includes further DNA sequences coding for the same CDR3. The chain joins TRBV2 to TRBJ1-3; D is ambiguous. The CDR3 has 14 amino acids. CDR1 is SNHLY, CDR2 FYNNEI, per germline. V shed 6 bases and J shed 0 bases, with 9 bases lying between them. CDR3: CASSPRSSGNTIYF. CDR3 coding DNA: TGTGCCAGCAGCCCCAGAAGCTCTGGAAACACCATATATTTT.

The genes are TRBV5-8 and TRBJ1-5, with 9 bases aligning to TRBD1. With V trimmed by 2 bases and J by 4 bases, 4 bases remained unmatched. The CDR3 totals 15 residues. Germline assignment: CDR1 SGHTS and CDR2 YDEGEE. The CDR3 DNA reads TGTGCCAGCAGCTTCGGACAGGGGAGAAATCAGCCCCAGCATTTT. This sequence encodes CASSFGQGRNQPQHF.

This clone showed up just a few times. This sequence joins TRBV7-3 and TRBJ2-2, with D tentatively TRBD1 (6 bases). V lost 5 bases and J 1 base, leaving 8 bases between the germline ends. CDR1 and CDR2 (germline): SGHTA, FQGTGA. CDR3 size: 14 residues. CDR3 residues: CASSLGQNTGELFF. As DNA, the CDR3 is TGTGCCAGCAGCCTGGGACAGAACACCGGGGAGCTGTTTTTT.

CDR3 DNA sequence: TGCGCCAGCAGCCAAGTGGGGCCTCCCTACGAGCAGTACTTC. Translation: CASSQVGPPYEQYF. The chain is built from TRBV4-1 and TRBJ2-7; tentative D call: TRBD1 (5 bases). The germline gives CDR1 MGHRA, CDR2 YSYEKL. CDR3 length: 14 residues. Trimming cost V 1 base and J 2 bases, with 9 bases left between them.

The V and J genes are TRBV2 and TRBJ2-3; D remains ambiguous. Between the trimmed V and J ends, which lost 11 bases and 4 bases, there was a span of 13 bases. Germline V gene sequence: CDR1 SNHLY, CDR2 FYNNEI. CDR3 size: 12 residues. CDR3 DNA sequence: TGTGCCTCAGCTTTCCCACCAGATACGCAGTATTTT. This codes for CASAFPPDTQYF.

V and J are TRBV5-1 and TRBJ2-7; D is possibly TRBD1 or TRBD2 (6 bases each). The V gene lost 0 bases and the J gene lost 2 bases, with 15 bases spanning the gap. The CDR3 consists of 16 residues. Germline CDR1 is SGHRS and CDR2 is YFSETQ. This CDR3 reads CASSLDSTGRPYEQYF. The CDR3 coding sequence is TGCGCCAGCAGCTTGGATTCCACAGGGAGGCCCTACGAGCAGTACTTC.